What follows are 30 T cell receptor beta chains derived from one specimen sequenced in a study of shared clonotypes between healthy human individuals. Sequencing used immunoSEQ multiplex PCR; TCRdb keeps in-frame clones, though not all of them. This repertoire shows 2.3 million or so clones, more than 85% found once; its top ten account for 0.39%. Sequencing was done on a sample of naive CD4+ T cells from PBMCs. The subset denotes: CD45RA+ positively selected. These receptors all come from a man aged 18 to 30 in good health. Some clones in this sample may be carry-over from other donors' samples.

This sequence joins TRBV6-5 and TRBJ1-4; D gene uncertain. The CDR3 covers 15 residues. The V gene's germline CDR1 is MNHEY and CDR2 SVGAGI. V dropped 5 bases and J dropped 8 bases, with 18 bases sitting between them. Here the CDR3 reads CASSNADGVGEKLFF. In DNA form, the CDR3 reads TGTGCCAGCAGTAATGCCGATGGGGTCGGGGAAAAACTGTTTTTT.

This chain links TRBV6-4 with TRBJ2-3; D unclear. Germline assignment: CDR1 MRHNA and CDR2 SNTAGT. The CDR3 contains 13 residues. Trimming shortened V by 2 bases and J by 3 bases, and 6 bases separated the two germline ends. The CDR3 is CASSDTITDTQYF. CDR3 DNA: TGTGCCAGCAGTGACACGATTACAGATACGCAGTATTTT.

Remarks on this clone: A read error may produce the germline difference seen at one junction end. CDR3 sequence reads: CAWSQREAPFF. The CDR3 DNA reads TGTGCCTGGAGTCAGCGGGAGGCCCCTTTTTTC. This sequence joins TRBV30 and TRBJ2-7; 9 nucleotides align to TRBD2. The CDR3 spans 11 residues. Germline V lookup: CDR1 GTSNPN, CDR2 SVGIG (reference sequence).

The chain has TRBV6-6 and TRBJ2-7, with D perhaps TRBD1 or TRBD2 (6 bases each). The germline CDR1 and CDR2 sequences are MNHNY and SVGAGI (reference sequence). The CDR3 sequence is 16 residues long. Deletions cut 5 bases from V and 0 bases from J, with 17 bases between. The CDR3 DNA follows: TGTGCCAGCAGTGCGGGACTGGGGGCCCACTCCTACGAGCAGTACTTC. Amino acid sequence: CASSAGLGAHSYEQYF.

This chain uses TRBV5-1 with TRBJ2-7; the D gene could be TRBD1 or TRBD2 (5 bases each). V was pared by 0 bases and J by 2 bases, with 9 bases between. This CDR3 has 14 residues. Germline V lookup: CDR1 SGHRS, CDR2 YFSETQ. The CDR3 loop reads CASSLVGTTYEQYF. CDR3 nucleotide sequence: TGCGCCAGCAGCTTGGTCGGGACCACCTACGAGCAGTACTTC.

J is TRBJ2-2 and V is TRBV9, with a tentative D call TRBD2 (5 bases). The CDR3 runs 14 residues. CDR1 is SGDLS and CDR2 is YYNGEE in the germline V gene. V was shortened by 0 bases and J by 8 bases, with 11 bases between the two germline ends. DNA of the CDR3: TGTGCCAGCAGCGTAGCAGCTAGCTCAGGGGAGCTGTTTTTT. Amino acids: CASSVAASSGELFF.

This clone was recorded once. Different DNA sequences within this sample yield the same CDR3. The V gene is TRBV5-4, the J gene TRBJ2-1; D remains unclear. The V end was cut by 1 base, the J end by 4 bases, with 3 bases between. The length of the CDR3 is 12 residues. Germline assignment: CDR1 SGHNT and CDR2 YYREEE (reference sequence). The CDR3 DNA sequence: TGTGCCAGCAGCTTGAGATACAATGAGCAGTTCTTC. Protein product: CASSLRYNEQFF.

The CDR3 protein is CASGIYGAEKLFF. As DNA, the CDR3 is TGTGCCAGCGGGATATATGGGGCCGAAAAACTGTTTTTT. The chain joins TRBV6-5 to TRBJ1-4; the D gene is possibly TRBD1 (5 bases). Looked up from germline, CDR1 is MNHEY and CDR2 is SVGAGI. The CDR3 runs 13 residues. With 8 bases removed from V and 8 bases from J, the gap between germline ends came to 15 bases.

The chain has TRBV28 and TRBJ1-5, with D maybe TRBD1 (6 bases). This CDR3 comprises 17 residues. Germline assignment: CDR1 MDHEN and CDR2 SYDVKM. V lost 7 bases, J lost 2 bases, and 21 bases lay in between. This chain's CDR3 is CASTLQGLGQGNQPQHF. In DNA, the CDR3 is TGTGCCAGCACACTACAGGGACTGGGACAAGGCAATCAGCCCCAGCATTTT.

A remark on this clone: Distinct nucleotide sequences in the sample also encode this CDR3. CDR3 in DNA: TGTGCCAGCAGTTCCCAGGGGGCTGGTAATGAAAAACTGTTTTTT. This gives the protein CASSSQGAGNEKLFF. This chain links TRBV28 with TRBJ1-4, with 8 nucleotides matching TRBD1. This CDR3 contains 15 residues. Germline loops: CDR1 MDHEN, CDR2 SYDVKM. V shed 4 bases and J 4 bases; nucleotides not matched to a gene: 5.

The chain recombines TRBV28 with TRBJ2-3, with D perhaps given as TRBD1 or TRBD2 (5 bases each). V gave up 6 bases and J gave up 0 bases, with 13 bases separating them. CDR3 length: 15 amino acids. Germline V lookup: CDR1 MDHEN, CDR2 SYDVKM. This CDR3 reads CASSWGRTSTDTQYF. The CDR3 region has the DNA TGTGCCAGCAGCTGGGGGAGAACTAGCACAGATACGCAGTATTTT.

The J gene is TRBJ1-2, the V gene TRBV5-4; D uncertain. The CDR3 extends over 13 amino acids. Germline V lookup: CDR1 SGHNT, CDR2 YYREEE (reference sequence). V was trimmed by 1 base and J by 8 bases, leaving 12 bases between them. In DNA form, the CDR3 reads TGTGCCAGCAGCTTGTTTGGTAGTGGGGGCTACACCTTC. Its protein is CASSLFGSGGYTF.

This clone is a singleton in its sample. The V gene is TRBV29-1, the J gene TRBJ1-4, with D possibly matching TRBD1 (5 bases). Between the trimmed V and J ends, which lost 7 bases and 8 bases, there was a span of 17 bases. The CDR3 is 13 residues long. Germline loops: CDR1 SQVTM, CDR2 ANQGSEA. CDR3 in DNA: TGCAGCGCCGGTGGGGGGGTAAGCGAAAAACTGTTTTTT. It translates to CSAGGGVSEKLFF.

The CDR3 is CASTTTGGPETQYF. CDR3 sequence (DNA): TGTGCCAGCACCACGACAGGGGGCCCAGAGACCCAGTACTTC. The rearrangement links TRBV6-4 to TRBJ2-5, with 10 bases lining up with TRBD1. The junction had 6 bases not matched to a gene; V was cut back by 7 bases and J by 4 bases. The CDR3 length is 14 residues. Germline CDR1 is MRHNA and CDR2 is SNTAGT.

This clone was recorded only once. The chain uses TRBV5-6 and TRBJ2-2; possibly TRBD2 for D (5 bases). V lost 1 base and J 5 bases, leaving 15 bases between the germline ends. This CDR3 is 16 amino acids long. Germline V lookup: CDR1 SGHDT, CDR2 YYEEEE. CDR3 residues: CASSLIYGSGTGELFF. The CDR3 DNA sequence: TGTGCCAGCAGCTTGATTTACGGATCGGGAACCGGGGAGCTGTTTTTT.

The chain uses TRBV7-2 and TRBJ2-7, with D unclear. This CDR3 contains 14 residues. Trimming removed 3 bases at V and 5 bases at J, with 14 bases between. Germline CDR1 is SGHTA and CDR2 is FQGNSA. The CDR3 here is CASSLMGSLDEQYF. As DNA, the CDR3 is TGTGCCAGCAGCTTGATGGGATCCCTGGACGAGCAGTACTTC. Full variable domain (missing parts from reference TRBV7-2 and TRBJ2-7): GAGVSQSPSNKVTEKGKDVELRCDPISGHTALYWYRQSLGQGLEFLIYFQGNSAPDKSGLPSDRFSAERTGGSVSTLTIQRTQQEDSAVYLCASSLMGSLDEQYFGPGTRLTVT.

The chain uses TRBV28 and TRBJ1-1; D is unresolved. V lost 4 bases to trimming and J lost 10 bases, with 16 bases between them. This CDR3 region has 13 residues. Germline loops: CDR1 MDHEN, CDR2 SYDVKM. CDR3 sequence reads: CASSSRPIEVAFF. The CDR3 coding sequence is TGTGCCAGCAGTTCTCGACCCATAGAGGTAGCTTTCTTT. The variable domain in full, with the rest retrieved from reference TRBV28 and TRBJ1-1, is DVKVTQSSRYLVKRTGEKVFLECVQDMDHENMFWYRQDPGLGLRLIYFSYDVKMKEKGDIPEGYSVSREKKERFSLILESASTNQTSMYLCASSSRPIEVAFFGQGTRLTVV.

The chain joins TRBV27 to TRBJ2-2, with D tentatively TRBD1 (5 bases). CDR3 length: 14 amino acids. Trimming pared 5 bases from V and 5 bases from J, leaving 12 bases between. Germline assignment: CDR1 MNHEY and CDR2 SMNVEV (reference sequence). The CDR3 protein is CASSLDRPTGELFF. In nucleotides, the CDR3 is TGTGCCAGCAGTCTCGACAGACCAACCGGGGAGCTGTTTTTT.

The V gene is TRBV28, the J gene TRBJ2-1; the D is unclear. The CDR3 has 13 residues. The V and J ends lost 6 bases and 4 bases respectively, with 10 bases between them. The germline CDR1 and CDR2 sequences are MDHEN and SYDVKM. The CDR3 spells CASRPDPYNEQFF. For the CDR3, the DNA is TGTGCCAGCAGACCCGACCCTTACAATGAGCAGTTCTTC.

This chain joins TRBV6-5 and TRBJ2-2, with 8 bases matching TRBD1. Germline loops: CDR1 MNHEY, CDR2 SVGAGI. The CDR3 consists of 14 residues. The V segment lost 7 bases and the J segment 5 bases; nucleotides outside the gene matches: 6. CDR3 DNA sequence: TGTGCCAGCAATGGACAGGGTCTGACCGGGGAGCTGTTTTTT. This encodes CASNGQGLTGELFF.

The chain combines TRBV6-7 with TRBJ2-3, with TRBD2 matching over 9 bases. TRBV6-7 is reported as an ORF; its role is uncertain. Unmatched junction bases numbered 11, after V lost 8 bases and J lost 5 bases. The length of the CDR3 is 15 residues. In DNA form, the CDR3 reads TGTGCCAGCGTCGATTTAGCGGGAGCCCAAGATACGCAGTATTTT. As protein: CASVDLAGAQDTQYF.

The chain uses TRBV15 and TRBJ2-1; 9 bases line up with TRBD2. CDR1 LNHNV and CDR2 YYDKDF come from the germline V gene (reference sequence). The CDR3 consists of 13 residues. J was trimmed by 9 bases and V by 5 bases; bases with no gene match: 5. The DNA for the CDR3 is TGTGCCACCAGCGGGACTAGCTGGGGTGAGCAGTTCTTC. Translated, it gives CATSGTSWGEQFF.

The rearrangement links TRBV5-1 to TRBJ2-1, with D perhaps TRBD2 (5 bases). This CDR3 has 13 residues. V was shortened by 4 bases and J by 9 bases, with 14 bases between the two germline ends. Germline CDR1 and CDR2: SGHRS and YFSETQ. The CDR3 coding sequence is TGCGCCAGCAGCCCCCCGGTTGGAGGTGAGCAGTTCTTC. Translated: CASSPPVGGEQFF.

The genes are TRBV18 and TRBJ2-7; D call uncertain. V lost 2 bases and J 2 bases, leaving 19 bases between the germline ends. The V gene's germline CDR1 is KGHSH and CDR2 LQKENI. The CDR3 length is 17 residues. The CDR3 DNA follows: TGTGCCAGCTCACCATTTTCGAGCCAGACTTCCCCCTACGAGCAGTACTTC. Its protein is CASSPFSSQTSPYEQYF.

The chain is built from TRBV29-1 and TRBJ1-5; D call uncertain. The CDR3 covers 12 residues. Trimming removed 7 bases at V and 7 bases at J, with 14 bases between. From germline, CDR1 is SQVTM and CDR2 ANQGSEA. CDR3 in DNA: TGCAGCGCCCAGGTGGGGTTCCAGCCCCAGCATTTT. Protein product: CSAQVGFQPQHF.

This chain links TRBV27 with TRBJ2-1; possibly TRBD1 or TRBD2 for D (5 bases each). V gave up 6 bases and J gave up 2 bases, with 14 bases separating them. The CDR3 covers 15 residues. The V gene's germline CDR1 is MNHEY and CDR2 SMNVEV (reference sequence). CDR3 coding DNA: TGTGCCAGCAGGCCTAGGGACCTGACCTACAATGAGCAGTTCTTC. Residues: CASRPRDLTYNEQFF.

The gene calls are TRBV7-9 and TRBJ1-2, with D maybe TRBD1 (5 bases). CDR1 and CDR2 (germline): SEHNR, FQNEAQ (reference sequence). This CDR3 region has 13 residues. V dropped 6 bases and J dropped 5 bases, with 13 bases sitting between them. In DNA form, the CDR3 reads TGTGCCAGCAGTCGCGACAGTTTTTATGGCTACACCTTC. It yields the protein CASSRDSFYGYTF.

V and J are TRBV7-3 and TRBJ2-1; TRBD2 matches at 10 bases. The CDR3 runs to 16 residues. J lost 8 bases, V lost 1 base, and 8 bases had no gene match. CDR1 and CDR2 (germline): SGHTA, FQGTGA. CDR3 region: CASSLNGLAASDEQFF. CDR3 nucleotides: TGTGCCAGCAGCTTAAACGGACTAGCGGCCTCCGATGAGCAGTTCTTC.

CDR3 nucleotide sequence: TGTGCCAGCAGTTCCCGAAGCGGTTATGGCTACACCTTC. Amino acids: CASSSRSGYGYTF. The chain couples TRBV6-5 to TRBJ1-2, with D hard to call. The ends were cut back, 4 bases at V and 5 bases at J, with 11 bases in the middle. The length of the CDR3 is 13 residues. The germline V gene encodes CDR1 MNHEY and CDR2 SVGAGI.

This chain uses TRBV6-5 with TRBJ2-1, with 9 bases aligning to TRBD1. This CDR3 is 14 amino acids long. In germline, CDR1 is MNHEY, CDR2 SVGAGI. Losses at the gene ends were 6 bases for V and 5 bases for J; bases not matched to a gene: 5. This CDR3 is CASRRQGGDNEQFF. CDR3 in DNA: TGTGCCAGCAGGCGACAGGGGGGGGACAATGAGCAGTTCTTC.